These 14 T cell receptor beta chains were sequenced from one sample in a study of cytomegalovirus exposure and HLA in healthy donors. This PCR relied on a set of 60 Vbeta primers and 13 Jbeta primers. Sequencing used immunoSEQ multiplex PCR; TCRdb keeps in-frame clones, though not all of them. The sample lists 250,000 to 350,000 clones, approximately 90% seen once, with roughly 2.3% in the top ten. Sequencing used PBMCs. These receptors were obtained from a woman aged 18-29 years in good health and CMV-seronegative.

Of note for this clone: Different DNA sequences within this sample yield the same CDR3. This sequence joins TRBV2 and TRBJ1-2; perhaps TRBD1 as D (6 bases). This CDR3 region has 11 residues. In germline, CDR1 is SNHLY, CDR2 FYNNEI. The V gene lost 8 bases and the J gene lost 8 bases, with 12 bases spanning the gap. The CDR3 DNA is TGTGCCAGCCGCACAGGGTTGGGCTACACCTTC. Translating gives CASRTGLGYTF. The full variable domain, with the rest looked up from reference TRBV2 and TRBJ1-2, is EPEVTQTPSHQVTQMGQEVILRCVPISNHLYFYWYRQILGQKVEFLVSFYNNEISEKSEIFDDQFSVERPDGSNFTLKIRSTKLEDSAMYFCASRTGLGYTFGSGTRLTVV.

In DNA form, the CDR3 reads TGTGCCAGCAGCTTAGCCGGGACTAGTTATGAGCAGTTCTTC. Translation: CASSLAGTSYEQFF. The chain joins TRBV7-3 to TRBJ2-1; 8 bases match TRBD2. CDR3 size: 14 residues. Germline V gives CDR1 SGHTA, CDR2 FQGTGA. The trim removed 2 bases at V and 8 bases at J, leaving 5 bases unmatched.

The genes are TRBV19 and TRBJ2-7; the match to TRBD1 covers 8 bases. J gave up 2 bases and V 6 bases, and 0 bases lay outside the gene matches. Germline CDR1 and CDR2: LNHDA and SQIVND (reference sequence). CDR3 size: 12 residues. The CDR3 region has the DNA TGTGCCAGTAGGGACAGGGCCTACGAGCAGTACTTC. Translating it yields CASRDRAYEQYF. Based on the CDR3 plus reference TRBV19 and TRBJ2-7, the full variable domain is DGGITQSPKYLFRKEGQNVTLSCEQNLNHDAMYWYRQDPGQGLRLIYYSQIVNDFQKGDIAEGYSVSREKKESFPLTVTSAQKNPTAFYLCASRDRAYEQYFGPGTRLTVT.

This clone was detected only once. The J gene is TRBJ1-5, the V gene TRBV18; D gene unclear. The CDR3 consists of 15 residues. The germline CDR1 and CDR2 sequences are KGHSH and LQKENI. V was shortened by 1 base and J by 1 base, with 8 bases between the two germline ends. CDR3 in DNA: TGTGCCAGCTCACCACGGCAAGTCAGCAATCAGCCCCAGCATTTT. Translating it yields CASSPRQVSNQPQHF.

This rearrangement joins TRBV5-1 to TRBJ1-6; tentative D call: TRBD1 (5 bases). The germline gives CDR1 SGHRS, CDR2 YFSETQ. Trimming left V 4 bases short and J 7 bases short, with 15 bases between. CDR3 size: 15 residues. CDR3: CASSANGHPNSPLHF. CDR3 nucleotides: TGCGCCAGCAGCGCGAACGGACACCCCAATTCACCCCTCCACTTT.

The chain couples TRBV18 to TRBJ2-3; D unresolved. The V end lost 3 bases, the J end lost 0 bases, and 16 bases lay between the germline ends. Germline CDR1 reads KGHSH; CDR2 reads LQKENI. This CDR3 region has 17 residues. CDR3 protein: CASSPAPLVRSTDTQYF. For the CDR3, the DNA is TGTGCCAGCTCACCCGCCCCCCTAGTGAGGAGCACAGATACGCAGTATTTT.

CDR3 sequence (DNA): TGTGCCAGCAGGACAGGCGCGAACACCGGGGAGCTGTTTTTT. It specifies CASRTGANTGELFF. The V call is TRBV2, the J call TRBJ2-2; TRBD1 might be the D (6 bases). CDR1 and CDR2 (germline): SNHLY, FYNNEI. Trimming shortened V by 6 bases and J by 0 bases, and 8 bases separated the two germline ends. This CDR3 has 14 amino acids.

The chain employs TRBV2 and TRBJ2-1; TRBD2 is a possible D gene (6 bases). Germline V lookup: CDR1 SNHLY, CDR2 FYNNEI. The CDR3 has 14 amino acids. The germline V and J ends were trimmed by 8 bases and 2 bases, with 13 bases remaining between them. The CDR3: CASRGTETYNEQFF. The CDR3 nucleotides read TGTGCCAGCCGCGGGACCGAAACCTACAATGAGCAGTTCTTC.

About this clone: The sample has other DNA sequences that encode this CDR3 too. V is TRBV9 and J is TRBJ1-4; D perhaps matches TRBD1 (5 bases). Germline assignment: CDR1 SGDLS and CDR2 YYNGEE. Trimming shortened V by 0 bases and J by 0 bases, and 6 bases separated the two germline ends. CDR3 length: 15 amino acids. The CDR3 sequence: CASSVEGATNEKLFF. The CDR3 DNA follows: TGTGCCAGCAGCGTAGAAGGGGCAACTAATGAAAAACTGTTTTTT.

The J gene is TRBJ2-5, the V gene TRBV27; TRBD2 matches 8 bases. The CDR3 loop spans 14 amino acids. Germline CDR1 and CDR2: MNHEY and SMNVEV (reference sequence). V lost 2 bases to trimming and J lost 4 bases; unmatched junction nucleotides: 3. This chain's CDR3 is CASSLRGGGETQYF. The CDR3 nucleotides are TGTGCCAGCAGTTTACGGGGGGGAGGAGAGACCCAGTACTTC.

This chain links TRBV5-1 with TRBJ2-5; 8 bases map to TRBD2. J lost 5 bases, V lost 0 bases, and 6 bases had no gene match. This CDR3 region has 15 residues. Germline V gene data show CDR1 as SGHRS and CDR2 as YFSETQ. The CDR3 DNA is TGCGCCAGCAGCTTGGGGGGGACTAGGAGGGAGACCCAGTACTTC. This codes for CASSLGGTRRETQYF.

The gene calls are TRBV11-2 and TRBJ2-1; TRBD2 is a possible D gene (6 bases). This CDR3 is 17 amino acids long. V was shortened by 0 bases and J by 1 base, with 13 bases between the two germline ends. Germline V gene lookup returns CDR1 SGHAT and CDR2 FQNNGV. CDR3 nucleotide sequence: TGTGCCAGCAGCTTAGATCACGCAGGGAGGTCCTACAATGAGCAGTTCTTC. This encodes CASSLDHAGRSYNEQFF.

The CDR3 protein is CASSRGSTVNTEAFF. CDR3 nucleotides: TGTGCCAGCAGCAGGGGGTCGACAGTTAACACTGAAGCTTTCTTT. The chain uses TRBV9 and TRBJ1-1, with D possibly TRBD1 on 6 matching bases. In germline, CDR1 is SGDLS, CDR2 YYNGEE. With 4 bases removed from V and 2 bases from J, the gap between germline ends came to 15 bases. The CDR3 consists of 15 residues.

The rearrangement links TRBV9 to TRBJ1-6; no reliable D call. The V gene's germline CDR1 is SGDLS and CDR2 YYNGEE. CDR3 length equals 14 residues. The V end was cut by 3 bases, the J end by 10 bases, with 14 bases between. The chain's CDR3 is CASSAHDSSSPLHF. CDR3 nucleotide sequence: TGTGCCAGCAGCGCCCATGATAGCTCCTCACCCCTCCACTTT.